What follows are 5 T cell receptor beta chains derived from one specimen sequenced in a study of blood T cell repertoires in COVID-19. The method was immunoSEQ multiplex PCR; TCRdb's version includes in-frame clones alone and lacks a portion of them. In the table there are around 150,000 clones, about 85% of which are singletons. The sample was peripheral blood. Source of these receptors: a woman aged 55-75 years with active or convalescent COVID-19.

The chain has TRBV5-5 and TRBJ1-3; 7 positions agree with TRBD1. J gave up 4 bases and V 4 bases, and 5 bases lay outside the gene matches. Germline V CDR1 and CDR2: SGHKS, YYEKEE (reference sequence). CDR3 size: 14 residues. CDR3 in DNA: TGTGCCAGCAGCACCGGACAGGCCGGAAACACCATATATTTT. Its protein is CASSTGQAGNTIYF.

This chain joins TRBV3-1 (or the pseudogene TRBV3-2) and TRBJ1-1; D perhaps matches TRBD1 (6 bases). Germline values: CDR1 LGHDT, CDR2 YNNKEL (reference sequence). CDR3 length: 15 residues. V lost 10 bases to trimming and J lost 1 base, with 19 bases between them. Here the CDR3 DNA reads TGTGCCACGGGGGGTGAACAGGGCGCGAACACTGAAGCTTTCTTT. This codes for CATGGEQGANTEAFF.

This chain uses TRBV2 with TRBJ1-6; 8 bases map to TRBD1. The CDR3 runs 15 residues. The germline gives CDR1 SNHLY, CDR2 FYNNEI. With 5 bases clipped from V and 10 bases from J, the junction kept 10 bases outside the gene matches. The CDR3 bases are TGTGCCAGCAGTCCTTTCGACAGGGGAGTCTCACCCCTCCACTTT. Its protein product is CASSPFDRGVSPLHF.

The chain links TRBV29-1 to TRBJ1-1, with D possibly matching TRBD1 (5 bases). The V end was cut by 5 bases, the J end by 3 bases, with 16 bases between. Germline V gene data show CDR1 as SQVTM and CDR2 as ANQGSEA. CDR3 length equals 14 residues. The CDR3 loop is CSVRGGVVDTEAFF. DNA of the CDR3: TGCAGCGTTCGGGGGGGAGTAGTCGACACTGAAGCTTTCTTT. Full variable domain (outside the CDR3, taken from reference TRBV29-1 and TRBJ1-1): SAVISQKPSRDICQRGTSLTIQCQVDSQVTMMFWYRQQPGQSLTLIATANQGSEATYESGFVIDKFPISRPNLTFSTLTVSNMSPEDSSIYLCSVRGGVVDTEAFFGQGTRLTVV.

The V call is TRBV3-1 (or the pseudogene TRBV3-2), the J call TRBJ2-2; 7 bases fit TRBD1. The V gene end was trimmed by 4 bases and the J gene end by 1 base; junction bases not matched to a gene: 6. Germline values: CDR1 LGHDT, CDR2 YNNKEL (reference sequence). This CDR3 has 16 amino acids. Written as DNA, the CDR3 is TGTGCCAGCAGCCTACAGGGGTTTATGAACACCGGGGAGCTGTTTTTT. Amino acid sequence: CASSLQGFMNTGELFF.